This T cell receptor (beta chain) stems from a study of radiation and T cells in renal cell carcinoma. The study's findings and limits: Irradiated tumors had higher TCR clonality than control tumors.

Documented treatment: treatment-naive control, cytoreductive nephrectomy. Here immunoSEQ multiplex PCR was the method, and the copy in TCRdb shows in-frame clones only, minus some. Of 15,000 to 17,000 clones listed, approximately 53% are singletons. The CDR3 contains 16 residues. On this clone itself: The antigen remains undetermined.

Sequenced material: tumor tissue, taken from a patient whose treatment was nephrectomy without radiotherapy. The receptor was isolated from a man aged 45-60 years with renal cell carcinoma. The chain uses TRBV21-1 and TRBJ2-3; the table gives TRBD1 as D, unverified against the DNA. TRBV21-1 is assigned pseudogene status. The CDR3 nucleotides are TGTGCCAGCAGCAATAGTGTAGGGGCTAGCACAGATACGCAGTATTTT. Protein: CASSNSVGASTDTQYF.